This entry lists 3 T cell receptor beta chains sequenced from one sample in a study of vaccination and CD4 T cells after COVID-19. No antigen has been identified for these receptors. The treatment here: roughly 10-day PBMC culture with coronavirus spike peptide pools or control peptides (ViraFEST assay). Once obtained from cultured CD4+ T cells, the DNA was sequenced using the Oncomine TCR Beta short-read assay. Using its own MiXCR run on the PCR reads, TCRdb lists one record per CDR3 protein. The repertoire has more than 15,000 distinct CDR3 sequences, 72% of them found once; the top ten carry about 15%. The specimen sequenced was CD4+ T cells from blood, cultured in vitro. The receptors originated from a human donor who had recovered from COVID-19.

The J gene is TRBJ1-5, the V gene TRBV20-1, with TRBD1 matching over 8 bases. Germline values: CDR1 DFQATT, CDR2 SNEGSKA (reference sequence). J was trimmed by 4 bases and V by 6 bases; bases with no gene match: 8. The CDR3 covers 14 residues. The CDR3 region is CSAPPGQVNQPQHF. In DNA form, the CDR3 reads TGCAGTGCCCCCCCGGGACAGGTAAATCAGCCCCAGCATTTT.

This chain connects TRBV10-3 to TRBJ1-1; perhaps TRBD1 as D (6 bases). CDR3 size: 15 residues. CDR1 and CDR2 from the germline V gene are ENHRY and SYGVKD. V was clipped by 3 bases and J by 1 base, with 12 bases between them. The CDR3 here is CAISDPGQKNTEAFF. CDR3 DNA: TGTGCCATCAGTGACCCCGGACAGAAGAACACTGAAGCTTTCTTT.

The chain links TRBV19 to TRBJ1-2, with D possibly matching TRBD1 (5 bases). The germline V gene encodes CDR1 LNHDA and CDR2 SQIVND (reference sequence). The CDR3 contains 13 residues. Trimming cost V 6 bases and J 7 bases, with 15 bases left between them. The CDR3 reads CASRVGSGAGYTF. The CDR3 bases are TGTGCCAGTAGGGTCGGGAGTGGGGCTGGCTACACCTTC.